The entry below describes one T cell receptor (beta chain). A junction end diverges from the germline sequence, so it may reflect a read error. One entry per CDR3 protein, called by TCRdb with MiXCR from the 5' RACE reads. The repertoire holds 60,000 to 65,000 distinct CDR3 sequences, approximately 31% seen once, with 2.3% in the top ten. Purified naive CD4+ T cells were depleted of CD25+ Tregs. This CDR3 comprises 15 residues. CDR1 LGHNA and CDR2 YNFKEQ come from the germline V gene. This chain uses TRBV4-2 with TRBJ1-1; D unclear. The sample comprised tumor-infiltrating naive CD4+ T cells sorted from the breast tumor. Subset given: naive CD4+ T cells, CD4+CD45RA+CD25-. This TCR derives from a female donor with breast cancer. Here the CDR3 reads CASSQGARTNTEAFF. CDR3 sequence (DNA): TGTGCCAGCAGCCAAGGGGCAAGGACGAACACCGAAGCTTTCTTT.